What follows are 15 T cell receptor beta chains derived from one specimen sequenced in a study of CD8+CD57+ T cells in acquired aplastic anemia. CD8+CD57+ cell expansion, shown by flow cytometry, had occurred in the patients selected for sequencing. Both TCR beta VDJ combination and CDR3 sequence profiling were carried out. Genomic DNA was the template for this profiling. TCRdb processed the reads anew with MiXCR; each CDR3 protein has one entry. Among about 180,000 distinct CDR3 sequences listed, less than 50% were seen once. The sample was sorted CD4+, CD8+, or CD8+CD57+ T cells (not recorded which) from PBMCs. The receptors here all came from a human donor with aplastic anemia.

This clonotype was observed many times. This sequence joins TRBV24-1 and TRBJ2-1; 11 bases map to TRBD1. With 4 bases clipped from V and 6 bases from J, the junction kept 4 bases outside the gene matches. This CDR3 has 15 residues. Germline CDR1 and CDR2: KGHDR and SFDVKD. The CDR3 nucleotides read TGTGCCACCAGTGACCCTGGGACAGGGGGCAATGAGCAGTTCTTC. Protein sequence: CATSDPGTGGNEQFF.

This clonotype has ten or more counts. The V gene is TRBV18, the J gene TRBJ2-7; D may be TRBD2 (5 bases). Germline CDR1 reads KGHSH; CDR2 reads LQKENI. The CDR3 has 12 amino acids. V lost 3 bases to trimming and J lost 5 bases, with 8 bases between them. DNA for the CDR3: TGTGCCAGCTCACCGGTCGGGAACGAGCAGTACTTC. Protein sequence: CASSPVGNEQYF.

This clonotype came up a few times. This sequence joins TRBV20-1 and TRBJ1-6, with D perhaps matching TRBD1 (6 bases). Germline CDR1 is DFQATT and CDR2 is SNEGSKA (reference sequence). V dropped 3 bases and J dropped 6 bases, with 9 bases sitting between them. The CDR3 consists of 13 residues. The CDR3 region has the DNA TGCAGTGCTAGGGAACAGGGTAATTCACCCCTCCACTTT. Translation gives CSAREQGNSPLHF.

V usage is TRBV5-6 and J usage is TRBJ1-3; D is ambiguous. The V gene's germline CDR1 is SGHDT and CDR2 YYEEEE. The CDR3 has 13 residues. Trimming took 1 base from V and 7 from J, leaving 9 bases between them. The DNA of the CDR3 is TGTGCCAGCAGCTTGTGGGGTTTGAACACCATATATTTT. It encodes CASSLWGLNTIYF.

This clonotype has just a few counts. CDR3 residues: CAIGPEGGYTF. The CDR3 DNA is TGTGCCATCGGGCCGGAGGGCGGCTACACCTTC. The chain combines TRBV10-3 with TRBJ1-2; D gene unclear. Germline V gives CDR1 ENHRY, CDR2 SYGVKD. The V gene lost 8 bases and the J gene lost 8 bases, with 12 bases spanning the gap. This CDR3 is 11 amino acids long.

This clonotype was found many times. V gene TRBV5-1 combines with J gene TRBJ2-7; 13 positions match TRBD2. Germline CDR1 reads SGHRS; CDR2 reads YFSETQ. V lost 2 bases to trimming and J lost 5 bases; unmatched junction nucleotides: 7. The CDR3 has 16 residues. CDR3 amino acids: CASSFTSGGAGNEQYF. DNA for the CDR3: TGCGCCAGCAGCTTCACTAGCGGGGGGGCAGGTAACGAGCAGTACTTC.

Points on this clonotype: A much more abundant neighbour one base away suggests this may be a read error. The chain uses TRBV19 and TRBJ1-5; 8 bases align to TRBD1. The CDR3 runs to 15 residues. Germline CDR1 reads LNHDA; CDR2 reads SQIVND (reference sequence). The CDR3, as DNA: TGTGCCAGTAATCCCACCGACAGGGGAGGTCAGTCCCAGCATTTT. This sequence encodes CASNPTDRGGQSQHF.

V and J are TRBV29-1 and TRBJ2-1; 9 bases map to TRBD1. Germline CDR1 and CDR2: SQVTM and ANQGSEA. CDR3 length: 13 residues. With 8 bases clipped from V and 4 bases from J, the junction kept 6 bases outside the gene matches. CDR3 DNA sequence: TGCAGCTTGGAGGGGACAGGGTACAATGAGCAGTTCTTC. Translated: CSLEGTGYNEQFF.

In this sample, this clonotype turned up many times. CDR3 coding DNA: TGCAGTGCTAGTCGCGTGGGAGACGAGCAGTACTTC. Protein product: CSASRVGDEQYF. The chain has TRBV20-1 and TRBJ2-7; D possibly corresponds to TRBD2 (5 bases). Deletions cut 3 bases from V and 5 bases from J, with 11 bases between. This CDR3 is built from 12 residues. Per germline, CDR1 DFQATT and CDR2 SNEGSKA (reference sequence).

Only a few counts were recorded for this clonotype. This chain joins TRBV25-1 and TRBJ2-1; a possible D gene is TRBD1 (6 bases). The CDR3 is made up of 14 amino acids. V was clipped by 4 bases and J by 0 bases, with 7 bases between them. Per germline, CDR1 MGHDK and CDR2 SYGVNS. CDR3 sequence (DNA): TGTGCCAGCAGTGGACAGGCCTCCTACAATGAGCAGTTCTTC. Residues: CASSGQASYNEQFF.

V gene TRBV15 combines with J gene TRBJ1-1; D possibly corresponds to TRBD1 (5 bases). V lost 0 bases and J lost 1, with 12 bases in between. CDR3 length equals 16 residues. The germline V gene encodes CDR1 LNHNV and CDR2 YYDKDF (reference sequence). This chain's CDR3 is CATSRDYGTANTEAFF. The CDR3, as DNA: TGTGCCACCAGCAGAGACTACGGGACGGCGAACACTGAAGCTTTCTTT.

This chain uses TRBV12-3 or TRBV12-4 with TRBJ2-7; 10 bases are shared with TRBD1. The J segment lost 5 bases and the V segment lost 7 bases, leaving 8 bases of the junction unmatched. The CDR3 covers 14 residues. The CDR3 here is CASIRQGAGDEQYF. The CDR3 DNA reads TGTGCCAGCATCAGACAGGGGGCGGGCGACGAGCAGTACTTC.

The rearrangement links TRBV5-1 to TRBJ1-6; 7 bases line up with TRBD1. This CDR3 has 15 residues. Germline loops: CDR1 SGHRS, CDR2 YFSETQ. The V segment lost 0 bases and the J segment 8 bases; nucleotides outside the gene matches: 5. This CDR3 reads CASSLAGTAYSPLHF. In DNA form, the CDR3 reads TGCGCCAGCAGCTTGGCCGGGACAGCTTATTCACCCCTCCACTTT.

This clonotype turned up a few times. This may arise from a read error, as a much more abundant clone is one base away. V is TRBV7-8 and J is TRBJ1-5; D unresolved. The germline V and J ends were trimmed by 0 bases and 4 bases, with 4 bases remaining between them. CDR1 and CDR2 from the germline V gene are SGHVS and FQNEAQ. The CDR3 is 13 residues long. DNA for the CDR3: TGTGCCAGCAGCTTAGCGCAGAATCAGCCCCAGCATTTT. Translating it yields CASSLAQNQPQHF.

This clonotype has only a few counts. The chain joins TRBV20-1 to TRBJ2-3, with a possible D match to TRBD2 (6 bases). The CDR3 consists of 12 residues. Between the trimmed V and J ends, which lost 6 bases and 2 bases, there was a span of 9 bases. Per germline, CDR1 DFQATT and CDR2 SNEGSKA (reference sequence). CDR3 sequence (DNA): TGCAGTGCCGGGACTTACACAGATACGCAGTATTTT. As protein: CSAGTYTDTQYF.